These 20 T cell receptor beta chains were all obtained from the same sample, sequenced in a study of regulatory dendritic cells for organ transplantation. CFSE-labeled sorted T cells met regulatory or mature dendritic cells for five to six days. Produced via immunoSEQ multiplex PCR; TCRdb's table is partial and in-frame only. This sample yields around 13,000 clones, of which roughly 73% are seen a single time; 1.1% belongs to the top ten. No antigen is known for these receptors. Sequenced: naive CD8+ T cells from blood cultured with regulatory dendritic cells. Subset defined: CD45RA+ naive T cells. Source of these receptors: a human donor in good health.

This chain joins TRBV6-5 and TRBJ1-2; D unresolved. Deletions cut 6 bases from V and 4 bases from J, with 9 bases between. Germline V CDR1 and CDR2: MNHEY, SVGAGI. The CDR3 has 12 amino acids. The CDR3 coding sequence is TGTGCCAGCAGCTCCCTTAGCTATGGCTACACCTTC. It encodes CASSSLSYGYTF.

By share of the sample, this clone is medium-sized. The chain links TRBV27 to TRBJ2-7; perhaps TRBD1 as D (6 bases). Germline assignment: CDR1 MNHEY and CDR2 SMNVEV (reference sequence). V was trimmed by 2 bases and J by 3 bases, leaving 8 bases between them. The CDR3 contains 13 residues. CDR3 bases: TGTGCCAGCAGTTTACAGGACAGCTACGAGCAGTACTTC. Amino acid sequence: CASSLQDSYEQYF.

CDR3 sequence reads: CASSQVGTYAVAETQYF. DNA of the CDR3: TGCGCCAGCAGCCAAGTTGGAACCTACGCGGTCGCCGAGACCCAGTACTTC. The chain carries TRBV4-1 and TRBJ2-5; D is undetermined. The CDR3 loop spans 17 amino acids. Germline values: CDR1 MGHRA, CDR2 YSYEKL. The V gene lost 1 base and the J gene lost 5 bases, with 20 bases spanning the gap.

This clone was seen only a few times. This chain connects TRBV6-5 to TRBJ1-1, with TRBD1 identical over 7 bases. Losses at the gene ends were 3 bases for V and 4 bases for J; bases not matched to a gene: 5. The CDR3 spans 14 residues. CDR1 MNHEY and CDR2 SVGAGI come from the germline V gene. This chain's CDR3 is CASSYSDRVTEAFF. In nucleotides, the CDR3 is TGTGCCAGCAGTTATTCAGACAGGGTCACTGAAGCTTTCTTT.

The CDR3 DNA follows: TGTGCCAGCAGCTCGGCGGGGGGCGAGGCTTTCTTT. Translated: CASSSAGGEAFF. The chain combines TRBV7-9 with TRBJ1-1; a possible D gene is TRBD1 (6 bases). The germline gives CDR1 SEHNR, CDR2 FQNEAQ (reference sequence). The CDR3 covers 12 residues. V dropped 4 bases and J dropped 11 bases, with 14 bases sitting between them.

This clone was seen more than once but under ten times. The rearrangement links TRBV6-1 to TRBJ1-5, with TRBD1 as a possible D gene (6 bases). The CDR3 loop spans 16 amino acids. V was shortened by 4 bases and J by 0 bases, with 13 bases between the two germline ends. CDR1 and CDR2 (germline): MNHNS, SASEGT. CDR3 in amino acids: CASSVGGPYSNQPQHF. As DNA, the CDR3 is TGTGCCAGCAGTGTGGGGGGGCCTTATAGCAATCAGCCCCAGCATTTT.

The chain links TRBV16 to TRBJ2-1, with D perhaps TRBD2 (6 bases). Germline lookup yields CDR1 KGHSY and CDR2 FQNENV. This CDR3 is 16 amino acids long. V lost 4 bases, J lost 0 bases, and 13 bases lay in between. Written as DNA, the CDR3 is TGTGCCAGCAGCCGCGGGGACTGGAGCTCCTACAATGAGCAGTTCTTC. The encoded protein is CASSRGDWSSYNEQFF.

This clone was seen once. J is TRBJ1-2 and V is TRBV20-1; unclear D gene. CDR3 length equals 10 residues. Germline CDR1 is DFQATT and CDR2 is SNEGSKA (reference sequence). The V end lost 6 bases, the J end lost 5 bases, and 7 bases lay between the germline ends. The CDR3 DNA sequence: TGCAGTGCCCGAGTATATGGCTACACCTTC. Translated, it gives CSARVYGYTF.

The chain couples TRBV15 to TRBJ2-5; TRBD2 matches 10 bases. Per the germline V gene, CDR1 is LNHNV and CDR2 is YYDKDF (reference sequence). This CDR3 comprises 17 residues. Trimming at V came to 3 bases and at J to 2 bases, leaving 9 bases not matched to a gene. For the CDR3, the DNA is TGTGCCACCAGCAGGGCTTTAGCGGGGGGCAGTCAAGAGACCCAGTACTTC. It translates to CATSRALAGGSQETQYF.

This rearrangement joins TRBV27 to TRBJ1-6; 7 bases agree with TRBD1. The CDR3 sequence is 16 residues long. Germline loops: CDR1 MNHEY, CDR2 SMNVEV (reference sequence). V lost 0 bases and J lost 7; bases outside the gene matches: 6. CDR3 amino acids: CASSLSEGAINSPLHF. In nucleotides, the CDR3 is TGTGCCAGCAGTTTATCGGAGGGGGCGATCAATTCACCCCTCCACTTT.

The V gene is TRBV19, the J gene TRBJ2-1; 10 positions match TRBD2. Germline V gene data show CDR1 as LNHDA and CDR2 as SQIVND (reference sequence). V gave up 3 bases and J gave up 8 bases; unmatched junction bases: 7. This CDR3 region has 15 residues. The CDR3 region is CASSITLAGAHEQFF. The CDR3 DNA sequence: TGTGCCAGTAGTATCACGCTAGCGGGGGCTCATGAGCAGTTCTTC.

The CDR3 DNA reads TGTGCCAGCAGCTCCCCCACAGGGTATGGCTACACCTTC. It is translated as CASSSPTGYGYTF. The gene calls are TRBV7-2 and TRBJ1-2, with a weak D call TRBD1 (6 bases). The germline V gene has CDR1 SGHTA and CDR2 FQGNSA. The CDR3 has 13 residues. V lost 4 bases to trimming and J lost 5 bases, with 11 bases between them.

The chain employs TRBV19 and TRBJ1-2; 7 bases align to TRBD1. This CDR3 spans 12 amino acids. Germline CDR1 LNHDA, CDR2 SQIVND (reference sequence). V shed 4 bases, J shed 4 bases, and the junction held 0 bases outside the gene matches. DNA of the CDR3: TGTGCCAGTAGTAGGACAGGCTATGGCTACACCTTC. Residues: CASSRTGYGYTF. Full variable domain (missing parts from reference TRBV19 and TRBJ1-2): DGGITQSPKYLFRKEGQNVTLSCEQNLNHDAMYWYRQDPGQGLRLIYYSQIVNDFQKGDIAEGYSVSREKKESFPLTVTSAQKNPTAFYLCASSRTGYGYTFGSGTRLTVV.

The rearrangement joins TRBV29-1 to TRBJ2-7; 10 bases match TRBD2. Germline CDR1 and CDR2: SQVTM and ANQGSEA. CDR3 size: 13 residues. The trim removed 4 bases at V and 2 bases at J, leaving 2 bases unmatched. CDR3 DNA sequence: TGCAGCGTTGGGACTAGCGGTACCTACGAGCAGTACTTC. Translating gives CSVGTSGTYEQYF.

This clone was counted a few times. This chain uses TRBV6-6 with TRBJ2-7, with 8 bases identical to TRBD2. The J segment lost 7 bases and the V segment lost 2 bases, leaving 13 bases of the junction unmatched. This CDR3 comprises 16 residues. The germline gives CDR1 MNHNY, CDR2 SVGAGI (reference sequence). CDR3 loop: CASSYPGGTHGREQYF. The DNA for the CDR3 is TGTGCCAGCAGTTACCCGGGGGGGACCCACGGGAGGGAGCAGTACTTC.

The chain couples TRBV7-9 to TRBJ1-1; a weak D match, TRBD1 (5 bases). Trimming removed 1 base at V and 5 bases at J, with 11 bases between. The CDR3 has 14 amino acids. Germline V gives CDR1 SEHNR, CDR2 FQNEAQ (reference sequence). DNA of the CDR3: TGTGCCAGCAGCTTAGTAGTTGGGGGGACTGAAGCTTTCTTT. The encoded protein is CASSLVVGGTEAFF.

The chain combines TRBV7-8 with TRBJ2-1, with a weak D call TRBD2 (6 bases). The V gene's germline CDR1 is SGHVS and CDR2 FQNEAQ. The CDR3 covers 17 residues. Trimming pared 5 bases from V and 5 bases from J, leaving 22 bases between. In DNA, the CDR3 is TGTGCCAGCAGCGTATACGTAGGGAGGATCCTCGACAATGAGCAGTTCTTC. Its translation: CASSVYVGRILDNEQFF.

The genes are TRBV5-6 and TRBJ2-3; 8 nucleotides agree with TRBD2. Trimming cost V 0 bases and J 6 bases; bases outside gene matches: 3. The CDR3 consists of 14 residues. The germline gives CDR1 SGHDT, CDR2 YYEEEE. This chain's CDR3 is CASSLAGGTDTQYF. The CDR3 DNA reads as TGTGCCAGCAGCTTGGCGGGAGGGACGGATACGCAGTATTTT.

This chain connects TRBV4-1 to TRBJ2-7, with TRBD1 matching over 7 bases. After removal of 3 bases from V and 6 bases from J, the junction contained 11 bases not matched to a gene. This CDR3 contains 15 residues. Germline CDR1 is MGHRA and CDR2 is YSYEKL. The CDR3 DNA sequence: TGCGCCAGCAGCCAGGGGGACAGTTTTAGGATCGAGCAGTACTTC. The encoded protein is CASSQGDSFRIEQYF.

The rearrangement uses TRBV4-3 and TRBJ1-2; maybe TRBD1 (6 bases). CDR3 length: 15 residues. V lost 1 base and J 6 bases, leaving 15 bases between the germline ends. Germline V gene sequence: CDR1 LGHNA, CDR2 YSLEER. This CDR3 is CASSQALRGGDGYTF. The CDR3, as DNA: TGCGCCAGCAGCCAAGCTTTGCGCGGGGGCGATGGCTACACCTTC.